The T cell receptor beta chain under discussion was sequenced for a study of blood T cell repertoires in COVID-19. Across the whole study: Sites across the United States, Italy and Spain contributed samples from acute and convalescent COVID-19. PBMCs, B-cell-depleted T cells, or T cells provided the cDNA or gDNA that made up the material.

Germline V CDR1 and CDR2: LNHNV, YYDKDF (reference sequence). J was trimmed by 2 bases and V by 5 bases; bases with no gene match: 7. The CDR3 is 16 residues long. Per the original methods: Using reference gene primer amplification, nucleated cell counts were estimated. The repertoire was sequenced with immunoSEQ multiplex PCR; TCRdb's copy has only in-frame clones and lacks some. V and J calls and clone size are those listed in that table; D and trimming were worked out from the DNA. This table has around 300,000 clones, 80% to 90% appearing once. This TCR came from a woman in her 70s with acute or convalescent COVID-19. This sequence joins TRBV15 and TRBJ1-3, with 9 bases fitting TRBD1. The sequenced sample was peripheral blood. As DNA, the CDR3 is TGTGCCACCAGCCTTGGGGACAGGGCGACTGGAAACACCATATATTTT. It specifies CATSLGDRATGNTIYF.